The sequence of this TCR beta chain was determined in a study of blood T cell repertoires in COVID-19. Method: immunoSEQ multiplex PCR; TCRdb's copy keeps in-frame clones and lacks some. The table lists roughly 200,000 clones, 85% to 90% of them singletons, with about 1.2% in the top ten. V dropped 3 bases and J dropped 7 bases, with 7 bases sitting between them. The length of the CDR3 is 12 residues. Looked up from germline, CDR1 is MDHEN and CDR2 is SYDVKM. This clone was seen only once. This chain uses TRBV28 with TRBJ2-4, with a tentative D call TRBD2 (6 bases). This TCR derives from a man younger than 40 who had recovered from COVID-19. Sequenced sample: PBMCs or T cells enriched from blood (not recorded which). The DNA for the CDR3 is TGTGCCAGCAGTTTGGAGGGGAACATTCAGTACTTC. It yields the protein CASSLEGNIQYF. Filled out from reference TRBV28 and TRBJ2-4, the complete variable domain reads DVKVTQSSRYLVKRTGEKVFLECVQDMDHENMFWYRQDPGLGLRLIYFSYDVKMKEKGDIPEGYSVSREKKERFSLILESASTNQTSMYLCASSLEGNIQYFGAGTRLSVL.